The entry below gives a single T cell receptor beta chain sequence along with its context. The sample is drawn from a study of T cell responses to AZD1222 COVID-19 vaccine. TCRdb's copy holds only in-frame clones and misses some; the assay was immunoSEQ multiplex PCR. The sample has 120,000 or so clones; around 89% are singletons. Germline loops: CDR1 MNHEY, CDR2 SVGAGI. V dropped 0 bases and J dropped 4 bases, with 13 bases sitting between them. CDR3 length equals 16 residues. The gene calls are TRBV6-5 and TRBJ1-5; D gene ambiguous. The sequenced sample was peripheral blood, obtained on day 0 of MenACWY control vaccination. This sequence originates from an adult in good health. This CDR3 reads CASSYSEEPPNQPQHF. In DNA form, the CDR3 reads TGTGCCAGCAGTTACTCGGAGGAGCCACCTAATCAGCCCCAGCATTTT.